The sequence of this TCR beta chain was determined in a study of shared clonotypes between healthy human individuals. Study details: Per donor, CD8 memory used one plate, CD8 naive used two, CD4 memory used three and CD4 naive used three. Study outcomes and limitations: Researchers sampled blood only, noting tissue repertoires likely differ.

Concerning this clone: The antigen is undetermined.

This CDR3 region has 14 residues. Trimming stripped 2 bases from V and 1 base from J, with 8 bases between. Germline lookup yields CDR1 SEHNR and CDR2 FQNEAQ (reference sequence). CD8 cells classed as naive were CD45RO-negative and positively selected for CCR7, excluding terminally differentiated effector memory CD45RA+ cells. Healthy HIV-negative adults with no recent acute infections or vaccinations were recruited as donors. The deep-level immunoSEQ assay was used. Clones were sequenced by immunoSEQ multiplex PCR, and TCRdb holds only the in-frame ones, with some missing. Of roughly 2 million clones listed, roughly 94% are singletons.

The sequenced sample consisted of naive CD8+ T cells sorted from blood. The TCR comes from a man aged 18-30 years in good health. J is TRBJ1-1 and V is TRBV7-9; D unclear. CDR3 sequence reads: CASSLYAENTEAFF. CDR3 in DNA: TGTGCCAGCAGCTTATACGCGGAGAACACTGAAGCTTTCTTT.